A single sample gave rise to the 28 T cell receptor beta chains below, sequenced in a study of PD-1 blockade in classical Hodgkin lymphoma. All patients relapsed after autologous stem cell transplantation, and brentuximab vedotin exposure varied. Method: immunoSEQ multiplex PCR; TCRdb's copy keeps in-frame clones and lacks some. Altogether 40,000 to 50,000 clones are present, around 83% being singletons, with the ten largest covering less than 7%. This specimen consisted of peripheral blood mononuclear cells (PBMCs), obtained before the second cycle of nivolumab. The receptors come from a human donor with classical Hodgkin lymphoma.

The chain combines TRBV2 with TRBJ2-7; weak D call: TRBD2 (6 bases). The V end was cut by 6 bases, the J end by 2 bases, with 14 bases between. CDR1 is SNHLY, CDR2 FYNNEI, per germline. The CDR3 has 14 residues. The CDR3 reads CASRAFAGTYEQYF. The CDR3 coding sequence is TGTGCCAGCAGGGCCTTTGCGGGGACCTACGAGCAGTACTTC.

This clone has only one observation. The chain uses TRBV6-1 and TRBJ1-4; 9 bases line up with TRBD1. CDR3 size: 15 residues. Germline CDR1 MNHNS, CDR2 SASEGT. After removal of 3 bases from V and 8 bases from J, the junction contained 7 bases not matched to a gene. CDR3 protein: CASSDGQGHWEKLFF. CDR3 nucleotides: TGTGCCAGCAGTGATGGACAGGGGCATTGGGAAAAACTGTTTTTT.

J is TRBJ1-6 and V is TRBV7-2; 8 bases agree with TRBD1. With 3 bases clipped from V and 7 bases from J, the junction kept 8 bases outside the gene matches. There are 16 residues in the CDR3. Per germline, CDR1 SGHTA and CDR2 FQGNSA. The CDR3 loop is CASSFRTGIKNSPLHF. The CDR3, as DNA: TGTGCCAGCAGCTTCCGGACAGGGATAAAAAATTCACCCCTCCACTTT.

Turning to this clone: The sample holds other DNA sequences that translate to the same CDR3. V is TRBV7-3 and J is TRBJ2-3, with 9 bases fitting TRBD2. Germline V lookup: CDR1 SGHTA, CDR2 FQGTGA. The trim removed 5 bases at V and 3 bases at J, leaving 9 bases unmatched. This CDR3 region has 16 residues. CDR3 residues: CASSPLAGGPTDTQYF. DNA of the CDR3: TGTGCCAGCAGCCCCCTGGCGGGGGGGCCGACAGATACGCAGTATTTT.

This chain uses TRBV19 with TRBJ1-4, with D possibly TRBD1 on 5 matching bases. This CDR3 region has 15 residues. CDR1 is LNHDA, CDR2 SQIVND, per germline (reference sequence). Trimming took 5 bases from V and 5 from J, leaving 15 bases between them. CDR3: CASSSGRGENEKLFF. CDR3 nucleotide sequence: TGTGCCAGTAGTTCTGGACGGGGCGAGAATGAAAAACTGTTTTTT. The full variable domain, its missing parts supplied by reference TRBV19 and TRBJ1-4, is DGGITQSPKYLFRKEGQNVTLSCEQNLNHDAMYWYRQDPGQGLRLIYYSQIVNDFQKGDIAEGYSVSREKKESFPLTVTSAQKNPTAFYLCASSSGRGENEKLFFGSGTQLSVL.

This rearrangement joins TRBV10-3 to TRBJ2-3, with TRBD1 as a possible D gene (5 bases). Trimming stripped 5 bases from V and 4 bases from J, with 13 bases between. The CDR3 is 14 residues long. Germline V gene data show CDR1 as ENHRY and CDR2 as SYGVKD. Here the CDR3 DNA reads TGTGCCATCAGTCAGGGCTTGGACGCAGATACGCAGTATTTT. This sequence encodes CAISQGLDADTQYF.

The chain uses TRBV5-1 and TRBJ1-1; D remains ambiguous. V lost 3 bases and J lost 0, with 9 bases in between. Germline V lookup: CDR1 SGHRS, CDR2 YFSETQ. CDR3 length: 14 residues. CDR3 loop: CASSWAVMNTEAFF. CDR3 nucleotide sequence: TGCGCCAGCAGCTGGGCAGTCATGAACACTGAAGCTTTCTTT. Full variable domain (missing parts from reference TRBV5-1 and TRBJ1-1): KAGVTQTPRYLIKTRGQQVTLSCSPISGHRSVSWYQQTPGQGLQFLFEYFSETQRNKGNFPGRFSGRQFSNSRSEMNVSTLELGDSALYLCASSWAVMNTEAFFGQGTRLTVV.

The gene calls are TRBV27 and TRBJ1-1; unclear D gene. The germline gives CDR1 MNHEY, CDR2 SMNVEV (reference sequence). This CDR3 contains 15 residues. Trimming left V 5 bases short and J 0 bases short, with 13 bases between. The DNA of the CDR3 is TGTGCCAGCAGTCCTCAAGGGCCTCTGAACACTGAAGCTTTCTTT. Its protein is CASSPQGPLNTEAFF.

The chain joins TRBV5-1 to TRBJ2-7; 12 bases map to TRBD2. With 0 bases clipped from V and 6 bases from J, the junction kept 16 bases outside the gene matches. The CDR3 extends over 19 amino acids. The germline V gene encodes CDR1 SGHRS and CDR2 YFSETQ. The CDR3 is CASSLAEVLAGGPGSEQYF. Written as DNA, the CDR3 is TGCGCCAGCAGCTTGGCCGAGGTTCTAGCGGGAGGGCCGGGGAGCGAGCAGTACTTC. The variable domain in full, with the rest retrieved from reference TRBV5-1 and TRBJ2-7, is KAGVTQTPRYLIKTRGQQVTLSCSPISGHRSVSWYQQTPGQGLQFLFEYFSETQRNKGNFPGRFSGRQFSNSRSEMNVSTLELGDSALYLCASSLAEVLAGGPGSEQYFGPGTRLTVT.

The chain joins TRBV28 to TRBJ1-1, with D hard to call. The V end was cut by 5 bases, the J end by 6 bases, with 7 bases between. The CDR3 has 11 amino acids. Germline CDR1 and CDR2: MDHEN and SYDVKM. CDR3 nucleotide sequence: TGTGCCAGCAGTCGACACGCTGAAGCTTTCTTT. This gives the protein CASSRHAEAFF.

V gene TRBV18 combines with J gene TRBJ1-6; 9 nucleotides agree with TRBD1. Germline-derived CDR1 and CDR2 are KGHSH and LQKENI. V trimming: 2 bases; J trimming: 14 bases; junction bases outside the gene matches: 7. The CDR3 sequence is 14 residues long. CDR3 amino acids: CASSPGTGTGTLHF. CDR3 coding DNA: TGTGCCAGCTCACCAGGGACAGGGACCGGCACCCTCCACTTT.

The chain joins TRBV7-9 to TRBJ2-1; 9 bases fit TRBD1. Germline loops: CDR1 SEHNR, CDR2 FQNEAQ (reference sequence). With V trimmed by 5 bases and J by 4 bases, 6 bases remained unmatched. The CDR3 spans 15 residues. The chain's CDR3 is CASSHDRGDYNEQFF. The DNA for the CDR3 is TGTGCCAGCAGCCATGACAGGGGGGATTACAATGAGCAGTTCTTC.

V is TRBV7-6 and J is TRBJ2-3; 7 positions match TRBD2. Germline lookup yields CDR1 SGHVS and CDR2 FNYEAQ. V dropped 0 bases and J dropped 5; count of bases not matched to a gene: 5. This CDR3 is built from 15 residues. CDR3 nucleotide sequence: TGTGCCAGCAGCTTAGCGGTTTTAGCGGGAGATACGCAGTATTTT. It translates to CASSLAVLAGDTQYF.

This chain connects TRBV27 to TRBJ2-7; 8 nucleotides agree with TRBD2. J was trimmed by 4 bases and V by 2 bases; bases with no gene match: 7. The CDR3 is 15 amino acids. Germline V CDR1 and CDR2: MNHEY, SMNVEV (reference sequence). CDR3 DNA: TGTGCCAGCAGTTTACTCCCCAGCGGGAGTTACGAGCAGTACTTC. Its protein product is CASSLLPSGSYEQYF.

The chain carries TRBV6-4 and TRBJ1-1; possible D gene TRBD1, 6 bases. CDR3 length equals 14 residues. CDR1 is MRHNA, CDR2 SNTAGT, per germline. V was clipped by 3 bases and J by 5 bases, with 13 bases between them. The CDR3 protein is CASSEVGGSTEAFF. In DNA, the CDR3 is TGTGCCAGCAGTGAGGTAGGGGGAAGTACTGAAGCTTTCTTT.

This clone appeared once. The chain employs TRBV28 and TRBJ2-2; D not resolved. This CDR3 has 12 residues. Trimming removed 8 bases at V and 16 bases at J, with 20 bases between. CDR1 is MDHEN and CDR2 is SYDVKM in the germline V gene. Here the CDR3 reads CASGKDHEGRFF. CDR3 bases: TGTGCCAGCGGCAAGGACCACGAAGGGCGGTTTTTT.

The CDR3 spells CASSFGGPRETQYF. The CDR3 nucleotides read TGTGCCAGCAGTTTCGGGGGGCCGAGGGAGACCCAGTACTTC. V usage is TRBV2 and J usage is TRBJ2-5, with D perhaps TRBD2 (7 bases). The CDR3 length is 14 residues. Germline CDR1 and CDR2: SNHLY and FYNNEI. The germline V and J ends were trimmed by 5 bases and 5 bases, with 15 bases remaining between them.

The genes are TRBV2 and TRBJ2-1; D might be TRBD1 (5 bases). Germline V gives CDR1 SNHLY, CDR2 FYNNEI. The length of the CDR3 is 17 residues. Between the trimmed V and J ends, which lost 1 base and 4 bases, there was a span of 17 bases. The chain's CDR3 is CASSEEGPGRTYNEQFF. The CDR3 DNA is TGTGCCAGCAGTGAAGAGGGGCCAGGGCGGACGTACAATGAGCAGTTCTTC. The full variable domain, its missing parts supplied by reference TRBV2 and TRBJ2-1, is EPEVTQTPSHQVTQMGQEVILRCVPISNHLYFYWYRQILGQKVEFLVSFYNNEISEKSEIFDDQFSVERPDGSNFTLKIRSTKLEDSAMYFCASSEEGPGRTYNEQFFGPGTRLTVL.

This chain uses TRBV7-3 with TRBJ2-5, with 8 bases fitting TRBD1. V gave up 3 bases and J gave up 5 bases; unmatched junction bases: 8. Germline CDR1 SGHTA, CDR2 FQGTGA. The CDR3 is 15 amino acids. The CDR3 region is CASSFRGQAWETQYF. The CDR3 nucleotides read TGTGCCAGCAGCTTCAGGGGGCAAGCTTGGGAGACCCAGTACTTC. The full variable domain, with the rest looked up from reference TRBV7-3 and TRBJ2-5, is GAGVSQTPSNKVTEKGKYVELRCDPISGHTALYWYRQSLGQGPEFLIYFQGTGAADDSGLPNDRFFAVRPEGSVSTLKIQRTERGDSAVYLCASSFRGQAWETQYFGPGTRLLVL.

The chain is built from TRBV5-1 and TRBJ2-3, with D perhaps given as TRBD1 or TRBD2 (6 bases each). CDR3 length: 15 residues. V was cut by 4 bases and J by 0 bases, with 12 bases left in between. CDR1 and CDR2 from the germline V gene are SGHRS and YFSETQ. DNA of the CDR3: TGCGCCAGCAGCCTCCGGAGGGGGAGCACAGATACGCAGTATTTT. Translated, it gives CASSLRRGSTDTQYF.

The CDR3 protein is CASSNAGGSYNEQFF. CDR3 sequence (DNA): TGCGCCAGCAGCAATGCAGGGGGCTCCTACAATGAGCAGTTCTTC. The rearrangement uses TRBV5-1 and TRBJ2-1, with 7 bases that match TRBD1. The CDR3 is made up of 15 amino acids. Looked up from germline, CDR1 is SGHRS and CDR2 is YFSETQ. V was pared by 4 bases and J by 0 bases, with 4 bases of the junction left unmatched.

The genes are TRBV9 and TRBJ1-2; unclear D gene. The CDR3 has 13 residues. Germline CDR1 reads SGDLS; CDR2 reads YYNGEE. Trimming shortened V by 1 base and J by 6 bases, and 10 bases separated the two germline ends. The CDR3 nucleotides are TGTGCCAGCAGCGTAAGGTTTCGGGATGGCTACACCTTC. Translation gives CASSVRFRDGYTF.

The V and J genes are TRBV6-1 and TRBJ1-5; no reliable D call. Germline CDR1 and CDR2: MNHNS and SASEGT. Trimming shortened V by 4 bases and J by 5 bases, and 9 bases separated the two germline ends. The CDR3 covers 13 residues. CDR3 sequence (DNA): TGTGCCAGCAGTGGGCAGACCTATCAGCCCCAGCATTTT. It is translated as CASSGQTYQPQHF.

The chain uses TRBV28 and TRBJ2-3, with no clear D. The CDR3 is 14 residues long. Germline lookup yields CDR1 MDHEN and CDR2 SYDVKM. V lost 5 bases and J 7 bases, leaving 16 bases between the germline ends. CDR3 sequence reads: CASSPGPRSHTQYF. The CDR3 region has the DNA TGTGCCAGCAGTCCGGGTCCCCGTTCCCATACGCAGTATTTT.

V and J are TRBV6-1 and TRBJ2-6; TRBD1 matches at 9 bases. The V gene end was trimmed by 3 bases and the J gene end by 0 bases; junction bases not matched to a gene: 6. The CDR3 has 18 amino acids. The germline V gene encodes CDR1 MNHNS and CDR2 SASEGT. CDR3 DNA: TGTGCCAGCAGTGACGGGACAGGGAGAAACTCTGGGGCCAACGTCCTGACTTTC. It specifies CASSDGTGRNSGANVLTF.

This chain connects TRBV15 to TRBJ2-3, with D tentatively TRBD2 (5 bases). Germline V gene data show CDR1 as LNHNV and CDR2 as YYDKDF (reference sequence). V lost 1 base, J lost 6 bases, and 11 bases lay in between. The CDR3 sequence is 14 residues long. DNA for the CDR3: TGTGCCACCAGCAGAGGAGGTGGCGGGGATACGCAGTATTTT. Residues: CATSRGGGGDTQYF.

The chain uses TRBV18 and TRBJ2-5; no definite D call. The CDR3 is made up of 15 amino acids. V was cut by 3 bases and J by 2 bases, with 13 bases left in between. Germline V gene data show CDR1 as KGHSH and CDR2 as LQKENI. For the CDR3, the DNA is TGTGCCAGCTCACCTGACTTGGGTACTCAAGAGACCCAGTACTTC. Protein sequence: CASSPDLGTQETQYF. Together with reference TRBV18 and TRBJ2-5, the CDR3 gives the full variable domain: NAGVMQNPRHLVRRRGQEARLRCSPMKGHSHVYWYRQLPEEGLKFMVYLQKENIIDESGMPKERFSAEFPKEGPSILRIQQVVRGDSAAYFCASSPDLGTQETQYFGPGTRLLVL.

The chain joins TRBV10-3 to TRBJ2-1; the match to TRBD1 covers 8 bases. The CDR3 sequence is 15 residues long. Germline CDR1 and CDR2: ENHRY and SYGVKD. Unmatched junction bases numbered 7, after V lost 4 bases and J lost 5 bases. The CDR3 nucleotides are TGTGCCATCAGTGGAGACAGGGGACAAAACAATGAGCAGTTCTTC. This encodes CAISGDRGQNNEQFF.